These T cell receptor beta chains were read from a single sample in a study of sequential checkpoint blockade in melanoma. Profiled with immunoSEQ multiplex PCR; TCRdb holds only in-frame clones, not every one. Among more than 9,500 clones listed, around 67% were seen once. The sequencing used CD8+ T cells sorted from blood (inferred from file names), collected from a patient given nivolumab and ipilimumab in sequence. Source of these receptors: a human donor with melanoma. Both conserved end residues are part of each CDR3. The D gene is left open where the match is weak. Size is stated for part of the rows, as once, few or many counts, or as a class when the clone is expanded.

v_gene,len,j_gene,abundance,d_gene,CDR3nt,CDR3aa
TRBV29-1,11,TRBJ2-1,.,TRBD2,TGCAGCGTTCCGGGGGGGGGCGAGCAGTTCTTC,CSVPGGGEQFF
TRBV5-3,14,TRBJ2-7,few,TRBD2,TGCGCCAGCAGCCCCCGGGAGGGCTCCTACGAGCAGTACTTC,CASSPREGSYEQYF
TRBV27,14,TRBJ1-2,.,TRBD1,TGTGCCAGCAGTTTCGGTAGGGGGCTTGGTGGCTACACCTTC,CASSFGRGLGGYTF
TRBV28,15,TRBJ1-1,.,.,TGTGCCAGCAGTTTTGAAGGGGTGGGTTACACTGAAGCTTTCTTT,CASSFEGVGYTEAFF
TRBV30,15,TRBJ2-7,.,.,TGTGCCTGGAGTCCCTTGGCGCGGGTGTCTTATGAGCAGTACTTC,CAWSPLARVSYEQYF
TRBV19,12,TRBJ2-3,.,.,TGTGCCAGTAGTCTCAGTTGGGATACGCAGTATTTT,CASSLSWDTQYF
TRBV4-2,14,TRBJ2-1,.,TRBD2,TGTGCCAGCAGCCTAGCGGGGGGCTACAATGAGCAGTTCTTC,CASSLAGGYNEQFF
TRBV19,15,TRBJ2-1,.,.,TGTGCCAGTAGTATTGAGGCTCCCTCCTACAATGAGCAGTTCTTC,CASSIEAPSYNEQFF
TRBV11-3,19,TRBJ2-1,.,TRBD2,TGTGCCAGCAGCCCCCCTGGACTAGCGGGAATGGAGAATTTCAATGAGCAGTTCTTC,CASSPPGLAGMENFNEQFF
TRBV19,12,TRBJ1-1,few,.,TGTGCCAGTGCCTGGCCGAACACTGAAGCTTTCTTT,CASAWPNTEAFF
TRBV9,19,TRBJ2-5,.,TRBD1,TGTGCCAGCAGCGTCTACGTGACAGGGAACGACAGTCCTCAAGAGACCCAGTACTTC,CASSVYVTGNDSPQETQYF
TRBV14,16,TRBJ2-1,.,TRBD2,TGTGCCAGCAGCCATGTAGCGGGACTGTACCACAATGAGCAGTTCTTC,CASSHVAGLYHNEQFF
TRBV9,13,TRBJ2-7,.,.,TGTGCCAGCAGCGTAGCTTCATCGGGCGAGCAGTACTTC,CASSVASSGEQYF
TRBV4-2,14,TRBJ1-2,.,.,TGTGCCAGCAGCCAAGATTCAGGTTTATATGGCTACACCTTC,CASSQDSGLYGYTF
TRBV5-1,16,TRBJ2-1,.,.,TGCGCCAGCAGCTTGGCCGGGGTTGGGTTGCGCAATGAGCAGTTCTTC,CASSLAGVGLRNEQFF
TRBV19,15,TRBJ2-1,.,TRBD2,TGTGCCAGTAGTATTAGGCGGGAGGCCTACAATGAGCAGTTCTTC,CASSIRREAYNEQFF
TRBV28,14,TRBJ1-2,.,.,TGTGCCAGCAGAACCACAGGGACACAGTATGGCTACACCTTC,CASRTTGTQYGYTF
TRBV28,14,TRBJ2-7,.,TRBD1,TGTGCCAGCAGGAGGACAGGGGAGGCGTACGAGCAGTACTTC,CASRRTGEAYEQYF
TRBV6-1,14,TRBJ1-5,few,.,TGTGCCAGCAGACCTGGACTGGGGAATCAGCCCCAGCATTTT,CASRPGLGNQPQHF
TRBV19,13,TRBJ1-1,few,.,TGTGCCAGTAGTATCGTCAGGGGCGCTGAAGCTTTCTTT,CASSIVRGAEAFF
TRBV7-9,16,TRBJ2-3,few,TRBD2,TGTGCCAGCAGCCCAAGAACTAGCGGGAGCACAGATACGCAGTATTTT,CASSPRTSGSTDTQYF
TRBV28,16,TRBJ2-5,few,.,TGTGCCAGCAGTTTAACCACTCAGAGCGGAGAGGAGACCCAGTACTTC,CASSLTTQSGEETQYF
TRBV6-4,16,TRBJ2-1,.,.,TGTGCCAGCAGTGACTCGGCGGTGCGGTCCTACAATGAGCAGTTCTTC,CASSDSAVRSYNEQFF
TRBV30,13,TRBJ2-1,.,TRBD2,TGTGCCTGGAGTGTGTCGACTAGCGGGCGCCAGTTCTTC,CAWSVSTSGRQFF
TRBV27,16,TRBJ2-2,.,.,TGTGCCAGCAGTTCTACTGACAGAGTAGGCACCGGGGAGCTGTTTTTT,CASSSTDRVGTGELFF
TRBV2,14,TRBJ1-1,few,.,TGTGCCAGCAGTGAAGGTTGGGGGGACACTGAAGCTTTCTTT,CASSEGWGDTEAFF
TRBV4-2,16,TRBJ2-3,few,TRBD2,TGTGCCAGCAGCCCGACCGGGACTAGCGGGGCAGATACGCAGTATTTT,CASSPTGTSGADTQYF
TRBV7-6,15,TRBJ1-6,few,.,TGTGCCAGCAGCCCATCGAGCTCCTATAATTCACCCCTCCACTTT,CASSPSSSYNSPLHF
TRBV30,15,TRBJ2-3,.,.,TGTGCCTGGAGTCCGACAGCTCCATCCCTAAATACGCAGTATTTT,CAWSPTAPSLNTQYF
TRBV5-1,16,TRBJ1-2,few,.,TGCGCCAGCAGCTTGGTTGGGGGAGGCGGCGACTATGGCTACACCTTC,CASSLVGGGGDYGYTF
TRBV30,15,TRBJ1-1,.,.,TGTGCCTGGCGGGGGGGGGCCAGGGCGAACACTGAAGCTTTCTTT,CAWRGGARANTEAFF
TRBV11-2,15,TRBJ2-1,.,.,TGTGCCAGCAGCCAGGAGCCGGGACTTTACAATGAGCAGTTCTTC,CASSQEPGLYNEQFF
TRBV7-2,13,TRBJ2-7,.,.,TGTGCCAGCAGCCCGGGACTCCACTACGAGCAGTACTTC,CASSPGLHYEQYF
TRBV27,14,TRBJ2-1,.,.,TGTGCCAGCACCCCTTCCCTAGAGGGCAATGAGCAGTTCTTC,CASTPSLEGNEQFF
TRBV7-8,16,TRBJ1-2,hyperexpanded,TRBD1,TGTGCCAGCAGCGAACAATGGGGGACAGGGGACTATGGCTACACCTTC,CASSEQWGTGDYGYTF
TRBV9,15,TRBJ2-3,.,TRBD1,TGTGCCAGCAGCGGGACAGGAGCTAGCACAGATACGCAGTATTTT,CASSGTGASTDTQYF
TRBV5-4,12,TRBJ2-5,.,TRBD2,TGTGCCAGCAGCCCGCGGGGGGAGACCCAGTACTTC,CASSPRGETQYF
TRBV27,15,TRBJ2-7,.,TRBD1,TGTGCCAGCAGTTCAACCGGGACAGGGTCCTACGAGCAGTACTTC,CASSSTGTGSYEQYF
TRBV10-3,17,TRBJ2-5,.,TRBD2,TGTGCCATCAGTGAGTCCCTACTAGCGGGAGGTTCGGAGACCCAGTACTTC,CAISESLLAGGSETQYF
TRBV6-6,13,TRBJ1-2,.,TRBD1,TGTGCCAGCAGTGCGACAGGGAACTATGGCTACACCTTC,CASSATGNYGYTF
TRBV4-3,15,TRBJ1-2,few,.,TGCGCCAGCAGCCAAGGGAGGGTGACCAACTATGGCTACACCTTC,CASSQGRVTNYGYTF
TRBV5-1,16,TRBJ2-3,few,.,TGCGCCAGCAGAATAGGCAGGCTACCTAGCACAGATACGCAGTATTTT,CASRIGRLPSTDTQYF
TRBV28,15,TRBJ2-3,.,TRBD1,TGTGCCAGCAGTAGAACAGGGGGCTCTATAGATACGCAGTATTTT,CASSRTGGSIDTQYF
TRBV28,15,TRBJ2-7,.,.,TGTGCCAGCAGCCACACACGGACAGACTCCTACGAGCAGTACTTC,CASSHTRTDSYEQYF
TRBV6-5,13,TRBJ2-7,.,.,TGTGCCAGCAGTTGGCAGGGTACCTACGAGCAGTACTTC,CASSWQGTYEQYF
TRBV28,15,TRBJ2-1,.,.,TGTGCCAGCAGTTTGGAGGGGGCGGGCTCCGGTGAGCAGTTCTTC,CASSLEGAGSGEQFF